This TCR beta chain derives from a study of T-cell reconstitution after alpha-beta-depleted transplantation in children. Library preparation (for TCRbeta) was performed with unique molecular identifiers. TCRdb re-called the PCR reads with MiXCR, one entry per CDR3 protein. The sample lists 780,000 or so distinct CDR3 sequences, 16% occurring once. V shed 5 bases, J shed 0 bases, and the junction held 5 bases outside the gene matches. The CDR3 totals 15 residues. CDR1 and CDR2 (germline): MNHNS, SASEGT. Study-wide results and caveats: Once a year had passed after transplant, T-cell counts and diversity came mostly from newly produced T cells. Reported findings indicate that, about two months after transplant, alpha-beta T cells came from several hundred expanded clones, which were derived from non-depleted graft cells.

This clonotype was seen a handful of times. Its antigen is as yet unknown. This chain connects TRBV6-1 to TRBJ1-1; TRBD1 aligns across 8 bases. Sequenced here: PBMCs, mostly from graft donor cells, sampled 360 days after TCRalphabeta/CD19-depleted stem cell transplant. The source is a male patient between 5 and 17 years old who had a stem cell transplant for acute lymphoblastic leukemia, so the T cells may come from the graft donor. CDR3 coding DNA: TGTGCCAGCAGTCCGGACAGGGCGTTGAACACTGAAGCTTTCTTT. It encodes CASSPDRALNTEAFF.